This passage covers 9 T cell receptor beta chains from one sample sequenced in a study of CD8 T cells in ankylosing spondylitis. One entry per CDR3 protein results from TCRdb running MiXCR on the 5' RACE reads. The sample yields approximately 300,000 distinct CDR3 sequences, around 20% seen once. The specimen sequenced was blood, either unsorted or a sorted T cell fraction (not recorded which). The source of these receptors is a female donor with ankylosing spondylitis or in good health (not recorded which).

This clonotype was seen a few times. V and J are TRBV18 and TRBJ2-5; 9 bases line up with TRBD1. The CDR3 is 16 residues long. The V gene's germline CDR1 is KGHSH and CDR2 LQKENI. J lost 4 bases, V lost 1 base, and 7 bases had no gene match. CDR3 residues: CASSPQGTGFRETQYF. The CDR3 coding sequence is TGTGCCAGCTCACCACAGGGGACAGGGTTTCGAGAGACCCAGTACTTC.

This clonotype was counted a few times. This CDR3 is CASSVGTGVEKLFF. For the CDR3, the DNA is TGTGCCAGCAGCGTAGGGACAGGGGTTGAAAAACTGTTTTTT. The V call is TRBV9, the J call TRBJ1-4, with 9 bases aligning to TRBD1. Germline V lookup: CDR1 SGDLS, CDR2 YYNGEE. J gave up 7 bases and V 0 bases, and 1 base lay outside the gene matches. The CDR3 has 14 residues.

This clonotype showed up many times. V is TRBV9 and J is TRBJ1-2, with D hard to call. The CDR3 totals 12 residues. Trimming took 3 bases from V and 6 from J, leaving 9 bases between them. The germline V gene encodes CDR1 SGDLS and CDR2 YYNGEE. DNA for the CDR3: TGTGCCAGCAGCGACCCAGTCCATGGCTACACCTTC. The encoded protein is CASSDPVHGYTF.

The V and J genes are TRBV24-1 and TRBJ2-1; D possibly corresponds to TRBD1 (5 bases). CDR3 size: 15 residues. V was cut by 3 bases and J by 4 bases, with 12 bases left in between. Germline assignment: CDR1 KGHDR and CDR2 SFDVKD. DNA for the CDR3: TGTGCCACCAGTGATCTGACAGTTGGGTACAATGAGCAGTTCTTC. This codes for CATSDLTVGYNEQFF.

A few counts support this clonotype. The gene calls are TRBV5-1 and TRBJ2-1; the D gene is possibly TRBD2 (6 bases). Trimming stripped 2 bases from V and 0 bases from J, with 12 bases between. The germline V gene encodes CDR1 SGHRS and CDR2 YFSETQ. The CDR3 consists of 16 residues. CDR3 loop: CASSLLGTLSYNEQFF. The CDR3 DNA reads as TGCGCCAGCAGCTTATTGGGGACTCTCTCCTACAATGAGCAGTTCTTC.

This chain uses TRBV7-2 with TRBJ1-1; a possible D gene is TRBD1 (6 bases). Germline-derived CDR1 and CDR2 are SGHTA and FQGNSA. This CDR3 spans 14 amino acids. Trimming pared 0 bases from V and 4 bases from J, leaving 9 bases between. The CDR3 protein is CASSLAQGTTEAFF. CDR3 DNA: TGTGCCAGCAGCTTAGCGCAGGGGACCACTGAAGCTTTCTTT.

The sample holds a few counts of this clonotype. The chain combines TRBV9 with TRBJ2-7; 10 nucleotides match TRBD2. Unmatched junction bases numbered 9, after V lost 4 bases and J lost 5 bases. The CDR3 has 15 amino acids. CDR1 and CDR2 (germline): SGDLS, YYNGEE. The CDR3, as DNA: TGTGCCAGCAGCCCTAGCGGGAGTAGAGCAGACGAGCAGTACTTC. Its translation is CASSPSGSRADEQYF.

This sequence joins TRBV19 and TRBJ2-1, with 9 bases aligning to TRBD2. The CDR3 spans 17 residues. J lost 4 bases, V lost 10 bases, and 17 bases had no gene match. Germline CDR1 and CDR2: LNHDA and SQIVND (reference sequence). Written as DNA, the CDR3 is TGTGCCACCCATCCGGGACTAGCTACATCAGGTTACAATGAGCAGTTCTTC. This sequence encodes CATHPGLATSGYNEQFF.

A word on this clonotype: A much larger clone lies a single base off, so this may be a read error. The chain employs TRBV7-9 and TRBJ2-7; possibly TRBD1 for D (5 bases). Germline V gene lookup returns CDR1 SEHNR and CDR2 FQNEAQ (reference sequence). With 5 bases removed from V and 1 base from J, the gap between germline ends came to 21 bases. The CDR3 has 17 residues. The CDR3 region has the DNA TGTGCCAGCAGCGAAGAGGCCGCCAGGGTCCTTTCCTACGAGCAGTACTTC. Protein product: CASSEEAARVLSYEQYF. Drawing the rest from reference TRBV7-9 and TRBJ2-7, the complete variable domain is DTGVSQNPRHKITKRGQNVTFRCDPISEHNRLYWYRQTLGQGPEFLTYFQNEAQLEKSRLLSDRFSAERPKGSFSTLEIQRTEQGDSAMYLCASSEEAARVLSYEQYFGPGTRLTVT.